This T cell receptor beta chain was profiled in a study of cytomegalovirus exposure and HLA in healthy donors. V shed 7 bases and J shed 5 bases, with 20 bases lying between them. CDR3 length: 15 amino acids. Germline CDR1 and CDR2: SGHAT and FQNNGV. The PCR contained 60 Vbeta and 13 Jbeta primers. Sequenced by immunoSEQ multiplex PCR; TCRdb stores in-frame clones only, minus some. There are around 130,000 clones in the sample; more than 60% occur only once, and 2.1% lies in the top ten. The chain links TRBV11-2 to TRBJ1-1, with TRBD1 as a possible D gene (5 bases). Sequenced: PBMCs. The sequence was obtained from a woman in her forties in good health and CMV-seropositive. The CDR3 spells CASNLGVKGGTEAFF. CDR3 DNA sequence: TGTGCCAGCAACCTAGGGGTTAAGGGAGGTACTGAAGCTTTCTTT.